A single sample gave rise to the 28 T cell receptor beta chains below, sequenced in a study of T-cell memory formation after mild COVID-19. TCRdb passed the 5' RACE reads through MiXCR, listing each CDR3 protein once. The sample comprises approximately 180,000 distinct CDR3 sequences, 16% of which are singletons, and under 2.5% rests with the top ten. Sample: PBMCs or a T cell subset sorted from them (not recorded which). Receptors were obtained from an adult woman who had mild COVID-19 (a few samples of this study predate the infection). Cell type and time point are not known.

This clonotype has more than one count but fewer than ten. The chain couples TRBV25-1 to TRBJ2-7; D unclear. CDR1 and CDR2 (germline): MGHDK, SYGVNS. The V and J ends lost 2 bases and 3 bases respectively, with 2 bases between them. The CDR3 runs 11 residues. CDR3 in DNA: TGTGCCAGCAGTGAAATCTACGAGCAGTACTTC. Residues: CASSEIYEQYF.

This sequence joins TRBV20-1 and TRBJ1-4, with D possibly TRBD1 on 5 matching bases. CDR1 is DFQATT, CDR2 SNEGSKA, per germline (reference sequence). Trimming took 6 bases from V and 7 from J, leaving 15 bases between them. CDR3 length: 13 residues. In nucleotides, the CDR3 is TGCAGTGCCGAGGGGTATACAGCTGAAAAACTGTTTTTT. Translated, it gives CSAEGYTAEKLFF.

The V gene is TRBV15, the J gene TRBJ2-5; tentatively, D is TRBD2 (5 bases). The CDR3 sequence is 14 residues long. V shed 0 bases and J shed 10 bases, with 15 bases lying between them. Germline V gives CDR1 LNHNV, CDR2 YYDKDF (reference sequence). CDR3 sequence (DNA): TGTGCCACCAGCAGAGATCCGCCGACCGGGAACCAGTACTTC. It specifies CATSRDPPTGNQYF. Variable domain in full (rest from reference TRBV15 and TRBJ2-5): DAMVIQNPRYQVTQFGKPVTLSCSQTLNHNVMYWYQQKSSQAPKLLFHYYDKDFNNEADTPDNFQSRRPNTSFCFLDIRSPGLGDTAMYLCATSRDPPTGNQYFGPGTRLLVL.

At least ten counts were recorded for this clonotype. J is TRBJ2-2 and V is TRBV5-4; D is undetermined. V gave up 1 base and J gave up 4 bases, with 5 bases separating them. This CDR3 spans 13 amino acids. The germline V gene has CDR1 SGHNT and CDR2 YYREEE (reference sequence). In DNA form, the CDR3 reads TGTGCCAGCAGCTTGCCGAGCACCGGGGAGCTGTTTTTT. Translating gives CASSLPSTGELFF.

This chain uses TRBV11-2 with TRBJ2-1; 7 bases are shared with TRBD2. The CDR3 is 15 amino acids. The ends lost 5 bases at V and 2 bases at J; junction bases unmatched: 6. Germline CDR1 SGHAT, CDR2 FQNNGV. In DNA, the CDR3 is TGTGCCAGCAGCCAGGCTAGCGGCCCCTACAATGAGCAGTTCTTC. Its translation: CASSQASGPYNEQFF. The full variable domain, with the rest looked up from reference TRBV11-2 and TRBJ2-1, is EAGVAQSPRYKIIEKRQSVAFWCNPISGHATLYWYQQILGQGPKLLIQFQNNGVVDDSQLPKDRFSAERLKGVDSTLKIQPAKLEDSAVYLCASSQASGPYNEQFFGPGTRLTVL.

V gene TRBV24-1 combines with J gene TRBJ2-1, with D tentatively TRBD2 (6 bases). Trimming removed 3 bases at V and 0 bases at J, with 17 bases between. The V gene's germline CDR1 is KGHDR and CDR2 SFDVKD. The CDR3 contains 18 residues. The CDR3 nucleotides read TGTGCCACCAGTGATACGCTCCAGCGGGCCGGCTCCTACAATGAGCAGTTCTTC. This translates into CATSDTLQRAGSYNEQFF.

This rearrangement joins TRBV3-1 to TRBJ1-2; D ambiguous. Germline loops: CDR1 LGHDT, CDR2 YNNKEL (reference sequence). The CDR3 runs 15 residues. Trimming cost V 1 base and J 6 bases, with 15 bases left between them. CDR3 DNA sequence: TGTGCCAGCAGCCAAGGCGGATCCTGGAGAGATGGCTACACCTTC. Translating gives CASSQGGSWRDGYTF.

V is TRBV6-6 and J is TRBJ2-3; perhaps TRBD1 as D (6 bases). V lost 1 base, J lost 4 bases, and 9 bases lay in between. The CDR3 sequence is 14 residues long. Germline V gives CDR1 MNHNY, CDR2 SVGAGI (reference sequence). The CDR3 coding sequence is TGTGCCAGCAGTTACTACAGGGTACCAGATACGCAGTATTTT. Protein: CASSYYRVPDTQYF.

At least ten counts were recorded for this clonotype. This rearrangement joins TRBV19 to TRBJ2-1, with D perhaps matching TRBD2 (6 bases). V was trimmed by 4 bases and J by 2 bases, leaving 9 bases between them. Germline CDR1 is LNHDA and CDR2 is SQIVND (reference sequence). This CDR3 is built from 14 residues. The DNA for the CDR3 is TGTGCCAGTAGTAGGGACTCTGCCTACAATGAGCAGTTCTTC. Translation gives CASSRDSAYNEQFF.

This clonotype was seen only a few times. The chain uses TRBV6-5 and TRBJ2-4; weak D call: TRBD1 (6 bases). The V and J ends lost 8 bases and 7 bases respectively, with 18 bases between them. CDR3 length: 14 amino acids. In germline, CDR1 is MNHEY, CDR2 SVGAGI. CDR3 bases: TGTGCCAGCGGAACAGGGACCACAAGGAACATTCAGTACTTC. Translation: CASGTGTTRNIQYF.

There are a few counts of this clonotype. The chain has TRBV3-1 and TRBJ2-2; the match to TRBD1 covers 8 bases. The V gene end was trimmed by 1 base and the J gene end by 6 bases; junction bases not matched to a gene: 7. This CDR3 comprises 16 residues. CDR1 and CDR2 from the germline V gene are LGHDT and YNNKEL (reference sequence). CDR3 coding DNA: TGTGCCAGCAGCCAAGCAGACAGGGGAAGGGCCGGGGAGCTGTTTTTT. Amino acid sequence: CASSQADRGRAGELFF.

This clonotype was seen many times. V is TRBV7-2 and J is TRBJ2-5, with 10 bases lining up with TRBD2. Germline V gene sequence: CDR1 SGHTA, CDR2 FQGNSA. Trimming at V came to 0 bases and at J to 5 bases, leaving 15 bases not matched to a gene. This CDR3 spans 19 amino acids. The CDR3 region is CASSLASVAASGSRETQYF. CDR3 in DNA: TGTGCCAGCAGCTTAGCCAGCGTAGCGGCTAGCGGGAGCCGGGAGACCCAGTACTTC.

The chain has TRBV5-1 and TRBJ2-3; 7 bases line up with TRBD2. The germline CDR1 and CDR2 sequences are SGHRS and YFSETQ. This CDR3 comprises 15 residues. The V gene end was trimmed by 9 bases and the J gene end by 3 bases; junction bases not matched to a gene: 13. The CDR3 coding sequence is TGCGCCACCAGATCCGCGGGCGGGGGAACAGATACGCAGTATTTT. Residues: CATRSAGGGTDTQYF. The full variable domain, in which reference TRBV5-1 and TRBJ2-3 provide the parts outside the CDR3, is KAGVTQTPRYLIKTRGQQVTLSCSPISGHRSVSWYQQTPGQGLQFLFEYFSETQRNKGNFPGRFSGRQFSNSRSEMNVSTLELGDSALYLCATRSAGGGTDTQYFGPGTRLTVL.

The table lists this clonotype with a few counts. The CDR3 protein is CASSSRTAEQGYTF. The CDR3 nucleotides read TGTGCCAGCAGCTCCAGGACCGCCGAGCAAGGCTACACCTTC. The chain is built from TRBV11-2 and TRBJ1-2; no reliable D call. The germline gives CDR1 SGHAT, CDR2 FQNNGV. Trimming removed 4 bases from V and 8 bases from J, with 17 bases in between. This CDR3 region has 14 residues.

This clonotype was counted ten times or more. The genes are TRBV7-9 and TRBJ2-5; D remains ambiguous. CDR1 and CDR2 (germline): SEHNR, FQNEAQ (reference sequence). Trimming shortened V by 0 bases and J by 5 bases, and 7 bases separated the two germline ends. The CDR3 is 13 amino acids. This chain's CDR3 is CASSLAPSETQYF. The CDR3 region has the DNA TGTGCCAGCAGCTTAGCCCCTTCCGAGACCCAGTACTTC. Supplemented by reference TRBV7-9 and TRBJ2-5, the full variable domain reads DTGVSQNPRHKITKRGQNVTFRCDPISEHNRLYWYRQTLGQGPEFLTYFQNEAQLEKSRLLSDRFSAERPKGSFSTLEIQRTEQGDSAMYLCASSLAPSETQYFGPGTRLLVL.

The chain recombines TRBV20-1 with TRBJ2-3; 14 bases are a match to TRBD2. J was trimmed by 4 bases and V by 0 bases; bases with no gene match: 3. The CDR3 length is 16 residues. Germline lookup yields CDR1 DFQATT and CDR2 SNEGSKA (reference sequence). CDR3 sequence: CSARDMGLAGADTQYF. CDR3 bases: TGCAGTGCTAGAGATATGGGACTAGCGGGGGCAGATACGCAGTATTTT.

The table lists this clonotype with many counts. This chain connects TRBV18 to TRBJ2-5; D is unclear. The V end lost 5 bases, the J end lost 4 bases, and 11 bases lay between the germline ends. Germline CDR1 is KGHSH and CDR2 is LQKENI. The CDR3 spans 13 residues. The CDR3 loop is CASSAFMGETQYF. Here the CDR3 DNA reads TGTGCCAGCTCAGCCTTTATGGGAGAGACCCAGTACTTC.

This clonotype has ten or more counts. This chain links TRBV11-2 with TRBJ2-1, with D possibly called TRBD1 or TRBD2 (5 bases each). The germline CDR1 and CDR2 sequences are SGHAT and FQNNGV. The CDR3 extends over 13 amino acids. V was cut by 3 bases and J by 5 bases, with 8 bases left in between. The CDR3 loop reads CASSLGPHNEQFF. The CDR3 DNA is TGTGCCAGCAGCTTGGGACCGCACAATGAGCAGTTCTTC.

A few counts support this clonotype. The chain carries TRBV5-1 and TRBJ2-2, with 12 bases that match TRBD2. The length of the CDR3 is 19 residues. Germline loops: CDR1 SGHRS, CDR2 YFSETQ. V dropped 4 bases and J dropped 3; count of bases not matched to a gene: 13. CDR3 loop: CASSSSLAGGQSDTGELFF. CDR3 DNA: TGCGCCAGCAGCAGCTCACTAGCGGGAGGACAGAGCGACACCGGGGAGCTGTTTTTT.

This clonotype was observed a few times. For the CDR3, the DNA is TGTGCCAGCAGTTCCTGGGCCGGGACCCCGGGATCCTACGAGCAGTACTTC. The encoded protein is CASSSWAGTPGSYEQYF. The chain uses TRBV12-3 or TRBV12-4 and TRBJ2-7; D may match TRBD1 or TRBD2 (5 bases each). Trimming cost V 4 bases and J 1 base, with 20 bases left between them. There are 17 residues in the CDR3.

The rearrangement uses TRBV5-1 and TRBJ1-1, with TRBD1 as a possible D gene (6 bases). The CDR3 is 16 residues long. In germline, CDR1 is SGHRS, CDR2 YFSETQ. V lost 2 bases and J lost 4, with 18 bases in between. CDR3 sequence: CASSFGTGRGGTEAFF. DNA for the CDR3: TGCGCCAGCAGCTTCGGAACAGGGCGAGGGGGCACTGAAGCTTTCTTT.

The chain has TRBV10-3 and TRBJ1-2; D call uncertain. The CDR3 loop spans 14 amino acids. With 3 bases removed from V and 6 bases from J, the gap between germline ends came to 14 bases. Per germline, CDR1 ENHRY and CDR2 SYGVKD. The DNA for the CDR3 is TGTGCCATCAGTGACGTCGTTGAGCCTCATGGCTACACCTTC. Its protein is CAISDVVEPHGYTF.

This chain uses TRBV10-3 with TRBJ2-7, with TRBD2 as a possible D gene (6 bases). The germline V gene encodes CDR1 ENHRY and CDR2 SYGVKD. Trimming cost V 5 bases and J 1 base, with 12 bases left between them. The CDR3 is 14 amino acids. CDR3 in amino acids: CAISTGEESYEQYF. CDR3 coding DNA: TGTGCCATCAGTACGGGGGAGGAGTCCTACGAGCAGTACTTC.

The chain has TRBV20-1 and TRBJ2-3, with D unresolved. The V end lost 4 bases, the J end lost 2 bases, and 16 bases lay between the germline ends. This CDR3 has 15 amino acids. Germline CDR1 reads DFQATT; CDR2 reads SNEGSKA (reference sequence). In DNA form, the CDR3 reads TGCAGTGCTATTGGGCCTGCTAGGGACACAGATACGCAGTATTTT. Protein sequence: CSAIGPARDTDTQYF.

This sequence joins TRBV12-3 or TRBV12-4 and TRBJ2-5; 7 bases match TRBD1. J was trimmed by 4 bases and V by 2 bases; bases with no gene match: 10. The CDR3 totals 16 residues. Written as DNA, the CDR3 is TGTGCCAGCAGTTTAACTGAGGACAGGTCGCGAGAGACCCAGTACTTC. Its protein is CASSLTEDRSRETQYF.

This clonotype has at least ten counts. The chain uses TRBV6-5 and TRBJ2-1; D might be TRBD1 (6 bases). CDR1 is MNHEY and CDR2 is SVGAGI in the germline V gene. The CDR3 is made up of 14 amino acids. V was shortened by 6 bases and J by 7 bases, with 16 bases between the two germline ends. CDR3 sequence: CASRQGRKRNEQFF. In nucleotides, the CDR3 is TGTGCCAGCAGACAGGGACGGAAAAGGAATGAGCAGTTCTTC.

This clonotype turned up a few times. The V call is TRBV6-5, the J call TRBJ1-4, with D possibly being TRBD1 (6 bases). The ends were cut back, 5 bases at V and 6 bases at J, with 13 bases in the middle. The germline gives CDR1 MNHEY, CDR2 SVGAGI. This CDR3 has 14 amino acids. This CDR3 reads CASSNHRVHEKLFF. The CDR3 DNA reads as TGTGCCAGCAGTAATCACAGGGTACATGAAAAACTGTTTTTT.

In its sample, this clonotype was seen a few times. CDR3 sequence (DNA): TGCAGTGCTAGGCGGACTAGCGGTTCCTACGAGCAGTACTTC. This gives the protein CSARRTSGSYEQYF. The chain recombines TRBV20-1 with TRBJ2-7, with 10 bases fitting TRBD2. CDR1 and CDR2 from the germline V gene are DFQATT and SNEGSKA (reference sequence). CDR3 size: 14 residues. The V segment lost 3 bases and the J segment 1 base; nucleotides outside the gene matches: 3.